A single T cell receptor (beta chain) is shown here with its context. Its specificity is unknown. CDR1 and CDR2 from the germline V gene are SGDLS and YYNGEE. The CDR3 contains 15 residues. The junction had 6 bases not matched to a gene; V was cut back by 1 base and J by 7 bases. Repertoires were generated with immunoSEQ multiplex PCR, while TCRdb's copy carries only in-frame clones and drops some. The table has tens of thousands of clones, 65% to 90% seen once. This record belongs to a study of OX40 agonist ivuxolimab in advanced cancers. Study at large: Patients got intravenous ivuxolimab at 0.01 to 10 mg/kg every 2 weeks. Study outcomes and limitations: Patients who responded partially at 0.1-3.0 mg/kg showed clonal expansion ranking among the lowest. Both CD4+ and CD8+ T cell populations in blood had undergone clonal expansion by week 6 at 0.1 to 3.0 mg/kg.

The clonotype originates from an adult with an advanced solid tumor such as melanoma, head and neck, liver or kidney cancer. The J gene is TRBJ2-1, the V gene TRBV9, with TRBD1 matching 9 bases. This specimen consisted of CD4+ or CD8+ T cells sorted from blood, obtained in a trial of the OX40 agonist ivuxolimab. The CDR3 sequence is CASSVTGQGGNEQFF. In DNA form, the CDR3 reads TGTGCCAGCAGCGTAACGGGACAGGGAGGGAATGAGCAGTTCTTC. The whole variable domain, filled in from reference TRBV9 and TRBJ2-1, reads DSGVTQTPKHLITATGQRVTLRCSPRSGDLSVYWYQQSLDQGLQFLIQYYNGEERAKGNILERFSAQQFPDLHSELNLSSLELGDSALYFCASSVTGQGGNEQFFGPGTRLTVL.